This T cell receptor beta chain was recovered during a study of CXCR3-negative and CXCR3-positive naive CD8 T cells. A note on this clonotype: Its antigen is not known.

Triplicate sorts of some 300,000 cells per CD8+ subset. TRB cDNA was prepared as libraries by UMI-labeled 5' RACE. TCRdb reprocessed the 5' RACE reads and stores each CDR3 protein as one record, lacking DNA. Its listing shows 130,000 or so distinct CDR3 sequences. The CDR3 is 12 amino acids. CDR1 SQVTM and CDR2 ANQGSEA come from the germline V gene. Study-wide results and caveats: Memory cells differed in TRBV-TRBJ usage, but naive CXCR3-negative and CXCR3-positive cells had similar usage.

The rearrangement uses TRBV29-1 and TRBJ2-7; absent DNA, TCRdb's TRBD1 call cannot be checked. Sequencing input: naive CXCR3- CD8+ T cells from blood. Subset of the sample: CD45RO-CCR7+CD27+CD95- naive CD8+ T cells lacking CXCR3 (TNR3-). This sequence was found in a human donor in good health. Some clones in this sample may be carry-over from other donors' samples. CDR3 sequence reads: CSVEQGNDEQYF.